This T cell receptor (beta chain) was recorded in a study of blood T cell repertoires in COVID-19. Background on the study: Some COVID-19 samples were acute and others convalescent; all came from the United States, Italy and Spain.

The CDR3 contains 13 residues. V was clipped by 6 bases and J by 7 bases, with 13 bases between them. Under the authors' procedure: Reference gene primer amplification in the assay estimated nucleated cell counts. Some clones are missing from TCRdb's copy, which holds only in-frame ones; the method was immunoSEQ multiplex PCR. The D gene and trimming were derived from the DNA, and the V and J assignments and clone size from that table. The sample records 25,000 to 30,000 clones, 85% to 90% being singletons. The sequence came from a human donor with acute or convalescent COVID-19. The donor label of this sample is uncertain. This sequence joins TRBV12-3 or TRBV12-4 and TRBJ1-5, with D perhaps matching TRBD1 (6 bases). The sequencing sample was made of peripheral blood. This CDR3 reads CASSDRGGQPQHF. DNA for the CDR3: TGTGCCAGCAGCGACAGAGGGGGACAGCCCCAGCATTTT.